This T cell receptor (beta chain) was recorded in a study of regulatory T cells in long-lasting Graves disease. Overall study results and limits: Among the persistent patients, roughly 2,500 public clonotypes were shared, more than the roughly 970 shared among new patients. When disease was persistent, TRBV28, TRBJ1-2 and TRBJ2-5 were the favored segments.

Construction of TCR beta libraries relied on iRepertoire HTBI primers and on Arm-PCR targeting CDR3 regions. TCRdb redid the calling of the multiplex PCR reads with MiXCR, one entry per CDR3 protein. Of over 200,000 distinct CDR3 sequences in the sample, about 16% were seen once. CDR3 length: 17 residues. The ends lost 6 bases at V and 0 bases at J; junction bases unmatched: 10. The germline V gene has CDR1 MDHEN and CDR2 SYDVKM. Noted time point: newly diagnosed GD, antithyroid drugs for less than 3 months. PBMC RNA served as the TCR library source. Worth noting for this clonotype: Its specificity is unknown.

This clonotype was obtained from a female donor with Graves disease. This chain joins TRBV28 and TRBJ1-1; 10 bases map to TRBD1. The sample here was peripheral blood mononuclear cells (PBMCs), taken at new diagnosis, from a patient treated with antithyroid drugs. This chain's CDR3 is CASSRGTGAIMNTEAFF. CDR3 nucleotide sequence: TGTGCCAGCAGCCGAGGGACAGGGGCAATTATGAACACTGAAGCTTTCTTT.